This T cell receptor (beta chain) is drawn from a study of cytomegalovirus exposure and HLA in healthy donors. General study results and limits: In a later analysis, an Asian-associated ancestry cluster reportedly showed fewer N-insertions than the roughly 690-donor mean. DRB1 had the most TCR associations and HLA-C the fewest, a later analysis found, with rates varying by HLA locus. In a later analysis, V- and J-gene trimming of beta chains associated with a DCLRE1C missense variant, replicated independently.

Vbeta (60) and Jbeta (13) primers were used in the PCR. Method: immunoSEQ multiplex PCR; TCRdb's copy keeps in-frame clones and lacks some. This table holds roughly 120,000 clones, roughly 77% found once. Remarks on this clone: Its specificity is unknown.

The sequence derives from a man in his fifties in good health and CMV-seropositive. Sequenced material: PBMCs.

The CDR3 loop reads CASSLGRGMNTEAFF. The CDR3 bases are TGTGCCAGCAGCTTAGGTCGTGGCATGAACACTGAAGCTTTCTTT. This chain uses TRBV7-2 with TRBJ1-1; the D is unclear. This CDR3 is built from 15 residues. The germline gives CDR1 SGHTA, CDR2 FQGNSA. Trimming removed 1 base from V and 0 bases from J, with 9 bases in between.